These 17 T cell receptor beta chains share one sample of origin, sequenced in a study of OX40 agonist ivuxolimab in advanced cancers. Data came from immunoSEQ multiplex PCR; TCRdb stores just in-frame clones and leaves some out. The top ten clones hold roughly 2% of a sample with around 51,000 clones, about 77% of them seen once. Specimen: CD4+ or CD8+ T cells sorted from blood, collected in a trial of the OX40 agonist ivuxolimab. Every receptor here comes from an adult with an advanced solid tumor such as melanoma, head and neck, liver or kidney cancer.

This sequence joins TRBV5-1 and TRBJ1-1; no firm D call. Germline V CDR1 and CDR2: SGHRS, YFSETQ. V lost 4 bases and J lost 3, with 13 bases in between. The CDR3 is 14 residues long. The CDR3 sequence: CASSPIPQDTEAFF. CDR3 coding DNA: TGCGCCAGCAGCCCGATTCCCCAGGACACTGAAGCTTTCTTT.

The gene calls are TRBV9 and TRBJ2-7, with D possibly matching TRBD1 (5 bases). This CDR3 has 14 residues. With 3 bases removed from V and 0 bases from J, the gap between germline ends came to 10 bases. CDR1 and CDR2 (germline): SGDLS, YYNGEE. The CDR3 loop is CASSAGQRSYEQYF. CDR3 bases: TGTGCCAGCAGCGCCGGACAACGCTCCTACGAGCAGTACTTC.

The V gene is TRBV7-6, the J gene TRBJ2-3, with D hard to call. V was clipped by 4 bases and J by 2 bases, with 13 bases between them. Looked up from germline, CDR1 is SGHVS and CDR2 is FNYEAQ. The CDR3 is made up of 15 amino acids. This CDR3 is CASSYIAAPTDTQYF. CDR3 bases: TGTGCCAGCAGCTACATAGCAGCACCCACAGATACGCAGTATTTT.

V usage is TRBV5-4 and J usage is TRBJ1-4, with D perhaps matching TRBD1 (5 bases). The CDR3 covers 15 residues. Trimming removed 0 bases at V and 3 bases at J, with 9 bases between. Germline CDR1 is SGHNT and CDR2 is YYREEE (reference sequence). CDR3 residues: CASSLATGANEKLFF. The CDR3, as DNA: TGTGCCAGCAGCTTGGCCACGGGGGCTAATGAAAAACTGTTTTTT.

The J gene is TRBJ2-1, the V gene TRBV18; D could derive from TRBD1 or TRBD2 (7 bases each). The germline V gene has CDR1 KGHSH and CDR2 LQKENI. The V and J ends lost 4 bases and 7 bases respectively, with 11 bases between them. The CDR3 totals 13 residues. The CDR3 protein is CASSLQGGNEQFF. The CDR3 region has the DNA TGTGCCAGCTCACTCCAGGGGGGGAATGAGCAGTTCTTC.

This clone was counted between two and nine times. The V and J genes are TRBV7-9 and TRBJ2-1, with 7 bases fitting TRBD2. With 5 bases clipped from V and 4 bases from J, the junction kept 17 bases outside the gene matches. This CDR3 comprises 18 residues. CDR1 and CDR2 from the germline V gene are SEHNR and FQNEAQ (reference sequence). The CDR3 sequence: CASSPRAGAGASYNEQFF. The CDR3, as DNA: TGTGCCAGCAGCCCCCGAGCCGGGGCGGGAGCTTCGTACAATGAGCAGTTCTTC.

The chain is built from TRBV2 and TRBJ2-4; D is unclear. V was cut by 0 bases and J by 0 bases, with 9 bases left in between. The CDR3 is made up of 16 amino acids. Germline V gene lookup returns CDR1 SNHLY and CDR2 FYNNEI. CDR3 nucleotide sequence: TGTGCCAGCAGTGAAGCAGCTTCGGTAGCCAAAAACATTCAGTACTTC. Its protein is CASSEAASVAKNIQYF.

The CDR3 region is CASRGLRHRAHIQYF. DNA of the CDR3: TGTGCCAGCAGGGGGCTCAGACACAGGGCCCACATTCAGTACTTC. J is TRBJ2-4 and V is TRBV11-2, with D possibly TRBD1 on 6 matching bases. The length of the CDR3 is 15 residues. CDR1 SGHAT and CDR2 FQNNGV come from the germline V gene. The V and J ends lost 6 bases and 8 bases respectively, with 20 bases between them.

This chain links TRBV7-3 with TRBJ2-5; 7 bases fit TRBD1. The CDR3 sequence is 15 residues long. The V gene's germline CDR1 is SGHTA and CDR2 FQGTGA. The V gene end was trimmed by 5 bases and the J gene end by 5 bases; junction bases not matched to a gene: 11. CDR3 residues: CASSRQGLGLETQYF. The DNA of the CDR3 is TGTGCCAGCAGCCGACAGGGTTTGGGTTTGGAGACCCAGTACTTC.

The gene calls are TRBV27 and TRBJ1-3; D unresolved. Germline V gene lookup returns CDR1 MNHEY and CDR2 SMNVEV (reference sequence). The CDR3 length is 15 residues. V dropped 6 bases and J dropped 7 bases, with 19 bases sitting between them. CDR3 DNA sequence: TGTGCCAGCAGCGTGAGCCGACAAGATGCCAACACCATATATTTT. Encoded protein: CASSVSRQDANTIYF.

This CDR3 is CASSVGPEGETQYF. Written as DNA, the CDR3 is TGTGCCAGCAGCGTAGGTCCCGAGGGAGAGACCCAGTACTTC. The chain combines TRBV9 with TRBJ2-5; tentative D call: TRBD2 (5 bases). The germline V gene encodes CDR1 SGDLS and CDR2 YYNGEE. CDR3 size: 14 residues. Trimming stripped 0 bases from V and 4 bases from J, with 10 bases between.

V gene TRBV21-1 combines with J gene TRBJ1-1; no check of the table's D call, TRBD1, against the DNA was made. TRBV21-1 is marked as a pseudogene. This CDR3 is built from 23 residues. Here the CDR3 reads CASSKLVGAPQGPHYPALNEAFF. As DNA, the CDR3 is TGTGCCAGCAGCAAGTTAGTGGGGGCCCCACAGGGGCCTCATTATCCGGCACTCAATGAAGCTTTCTTT.

This clone turned up a few times. The chain carries TRBV13 and TRBJ2-7; D ambiguous. This CDR3 is built from 14 residues. Germline V gene lookup returns CDR1 PRHDT and CDR2 FYEKMQ (reference sequence). V lost 0 bases, J lost 5 bases, and 11 bases lay in between. In DNA form, the CDR3 reads TGTGCCAGCAGCTTAGGAGGGCAGAACGACGAGCAGTACTTC. Residues: CASSLGGQNDEQYF.

This clone was observed a handful of times. The chain links TRBV2 to TRBJ2-3; TRBD2 agrees at 7 bases. CDR3 length: 13 amino acids. V gave up 7 bases and J gave up 2 bases; unmatched junction bases: 3. Per germline, CDR1 SNHLY and CDR2 FYNNEI. The CDR3 DNA follows: TGTGCCAGCACGCGGGAGTACACAGATACGCAGTATTTT. This encodes CASTREYTDTQYF.

This chain links TRBV6-5 with TRBJ2-7; 10 nucleotides align to TRBD2. The V gene end was trimmed by 4 bases and the J gene end by 5 bases; junction bases not matched to a gene: 5. The CDR3 is made up of 14 amino acids. Per the germline V gene, CDR1 is MNHEY and CDR2 is SVGAGI. The CDR3 sequence is CASSFLAGVHEQYF. CDR3 bases: TGTGCCAGCAGTTTTCTAGCGGGAGTACACGAGCAGTACTTC.

The chain has TRBV7-3 and TRBJ2-1, with D perhaps TRBD1 (6 bases). The length of the CDR3 is 16 residues. V lost 5 bases and J 0 bases, leaving 14 bases between the germline ends. Germline V lookup: CDR1 SGHTA, CDR2 FQGTGA. In nucleotides, the CDR3 is TGTGCCAGCAGCCCAACAGGACAGAGCTCCTACAATGAGCAGTTCTTC. Translation gives CASSPTGQSSYNEQFF.

This rearrangement joins TRBV6-1 to TRBJ1-1; 10 bases agree with TRBD1. This CDR3 region has 14 residues. The V segment lost 0 bases and the J segment 12 bases; nucleotides outside the gene matches: 7. Germline CDR1 is MNHNS and CDR2 is SASEGT. The CDR3 bases are TGTGCCAGCAGTGAAGCGCTTGGGGACAGGGGTACTTTCTTT. Translating gives CASSEALGDRGTFF.